Here is one T cell receptor beta chain with its context. Antigen specificity is unknown. The CDR3 is 14 amino acids. V lost 4 bases and J lost 2, with 10 bases in between. Each patient with chemo-refractory metastatic non-small-cell lung cancer was treated with focal radiation plus CTLA-4 blockade using ipilimumab. Libraries were prepared by immunoSEQ multiplex PCR; TCRdb keeps only in-frame clonotypes and omits some of them. The sample holds 90,000 or so clones, about 80% seen once. These data originate in a study of radiotherapy plus CTLA-4 blockade in lung cancer. Study-level background: Objective responses arose in approximately 17% of patients, and approximately 28% experienced disease control. Points from the study as a whole: Blood TCR clones of tumor origin expanded after radiotherapy plus ipilimumab. Together with interferon-beta, which increased in serum after radiation, early dynamic changes in blood T cell clones were reportedly the best predictors of response.

The origin of this receptor is a human donor with non-small cell lung cancer who had stable disease on radiotherapy plus ipilimumab. The starting material was peripheral blood, obtained from a patient treated with radiotherapy plus ipilimumab. V gene TRBV5-7 combines with J gene TRBJ1-5; D is perhaps TRBD1 (5 bases). TRBV5-7 is reported as an ORF; its role is uncertain. CDR3 DNA sequence: TGTGCCAGCAGCCGGCGGGGGGGCAATCAGCCCCAGCATTTT. It yields the protein CASSRRGGNQPQHF.